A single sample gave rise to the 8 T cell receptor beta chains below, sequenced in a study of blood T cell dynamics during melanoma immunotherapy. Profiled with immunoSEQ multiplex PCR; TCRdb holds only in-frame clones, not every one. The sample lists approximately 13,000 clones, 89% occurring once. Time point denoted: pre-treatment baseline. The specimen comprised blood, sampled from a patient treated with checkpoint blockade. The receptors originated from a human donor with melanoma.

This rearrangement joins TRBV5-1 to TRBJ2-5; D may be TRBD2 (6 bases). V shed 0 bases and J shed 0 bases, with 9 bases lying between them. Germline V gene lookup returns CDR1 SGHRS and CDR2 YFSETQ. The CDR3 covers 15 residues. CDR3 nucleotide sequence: TGCGCCAGCAGCTTGGGGCGGGAATACCAAGAGACCCAGTACTTC. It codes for CASSLGREYQETQYF.

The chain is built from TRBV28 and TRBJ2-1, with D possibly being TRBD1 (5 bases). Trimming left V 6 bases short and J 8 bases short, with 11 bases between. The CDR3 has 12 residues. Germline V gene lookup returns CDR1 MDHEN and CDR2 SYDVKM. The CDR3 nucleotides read TGTGCCAGCAGCCAGGGCCTATATGAGCAGTTCTTC. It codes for CASSQGLYEQFF.

DNA of the CDR3: TGTGCCAGCGGGGAAGGATCCAATGAGCAGTTCTTC. It specifies CASGEGSNEQFF. This chain joins TRBV25-1 and TRBJ2-1; D not certain. Germline CDR1 reads MGHDK; CDR2 reads SYGVNS. The V end was cut by 8 bases, the J end by 6 bases, with 11 bases between. The CDR3 sequence is 12 residues long.

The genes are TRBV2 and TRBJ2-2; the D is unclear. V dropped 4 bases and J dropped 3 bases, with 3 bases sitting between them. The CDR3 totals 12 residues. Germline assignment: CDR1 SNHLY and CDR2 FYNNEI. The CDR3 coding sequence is TGTGCCAGCAGTGGGGACACCGGGGAGCTGTTTTTT. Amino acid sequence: CASSGDTGELFF.

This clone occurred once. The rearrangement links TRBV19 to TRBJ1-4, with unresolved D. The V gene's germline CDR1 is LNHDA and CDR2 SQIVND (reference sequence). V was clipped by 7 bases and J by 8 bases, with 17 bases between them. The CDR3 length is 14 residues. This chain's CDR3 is CASNSAVTGEKLFF. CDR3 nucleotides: TGTGCCAGTAATTCCGCGGTGACGGGCGAAAAACTGTTTTTT.

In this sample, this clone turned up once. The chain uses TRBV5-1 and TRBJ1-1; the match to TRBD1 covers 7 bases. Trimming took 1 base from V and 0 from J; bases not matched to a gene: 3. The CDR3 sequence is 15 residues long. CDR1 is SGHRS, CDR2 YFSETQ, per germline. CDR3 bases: TGCGCCAGCAGCTTGCGGGGACAGCTGAACACTGAAGCTTTCTTT. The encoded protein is CASSLRGQLNTEAFF.

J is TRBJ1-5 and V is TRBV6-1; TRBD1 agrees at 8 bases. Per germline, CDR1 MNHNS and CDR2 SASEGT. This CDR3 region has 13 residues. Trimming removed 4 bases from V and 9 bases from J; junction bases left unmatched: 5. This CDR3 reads CASSADRASPQHF. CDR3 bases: TGTGCCAGCAGTGCGGACAGGGCATCGCCCCAGCATTTT.

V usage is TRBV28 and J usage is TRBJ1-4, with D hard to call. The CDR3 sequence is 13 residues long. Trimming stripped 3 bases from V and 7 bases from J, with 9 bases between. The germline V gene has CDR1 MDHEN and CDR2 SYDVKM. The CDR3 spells CASSFSRFEKLFF. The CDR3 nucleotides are TGTGCCAGCAGTTTCAGCCGTTTTGAAAAACTGTTTTTT. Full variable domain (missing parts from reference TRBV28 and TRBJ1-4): DVKVTQSSRYLVKRTGEKVFLECVQDMDHENMFWYRQDPGLGLRLIYFSYDVKMKEKGDIPEGYSVSREKKERFSLILESASTNQTSMYLCASSFSRFEKLFFGSGTQLSVL.